The 27 T cell receptor beta chains presented below share a single source sample, sequenced in a study of OX40 agonist ivuxolimab in advanced cancers. Data came from immunoSEQ multiplex PCR; TCRdb stores just in-frame clones and leaves some out. The sample lists 45,000 to 50,000 clones, roughly 90% occurring once. This specimen was CD4+ or CD8+ T cells sorted from blood, taken in a trial of the OX40 agonist ivuxolimab. Receptors were obtained from an adult with an advanced solid tumor such as melanoma, head and neck, liver or kidney cancer.

The rearrangement links TRBV11-3 to TRBJ2-1; no clear D gene. The CDR3 has 13 amino acids. Trimming pared 2 bases from V and 5 bases from J, leaving 7 bases between. Per germline, CDR1 SGHNT and CDR2 YENEEA. The CDR3: CASSLNSNNEQFF. As DNA, the CDR3 is TGTGCCAGCAGCTTAAATAGTAACAATGAGCAGTTCTTC. Variable domain in full (rest from reference TRBV11-3 and TRBJ2-1): EAGVVQSPRYKIIEKKQPVAFWCNPISGHNTLYWYLQNLGQGPELLIRYENEEAVDDSQLPKDRFSAERLKGVDSTLKIQPAELGDSAVYLCASSLNSNNEQFFGPGTRLTVL.

CDR3 sequence reads: CSVVGQGTYEQYF. The DNA of the CDR3 is TGCAGCGTTGTCGGACAGGGAACCTACGAGCAGTACTTC. This rearrangement joins TRBV29-1 to TRBJ2-7, with 8 bases matching TRBD1. J was trimmed by 2 bases and V by 4 bases; bases with no gene match: 4. Per germline, CDR1 SQVTM and CDR2 ANQGSEA. CDR3 length: 13 amino acids.

The chain joins TRBV19 to TRBJ1-4; the D gene is possibly TRBD1 (5 bases). The ends were cut back, 6 bases at V and 4 bases at J, with 12 bases in the middle. CDR1 and CDR2 (germline): LNHDA, SQIVND (reference sequence). The CDR3 has 14 residues. The CDR3 here is CASRFGGYNEKLFF. In DNA, the CDR3 is TGTGCCAGTAGATTCGGGGGGTATAATGAAAAACTGTTTTTT.

This clone came up a few times. The chain couples TRBV4-1 to TRBJ2-5; 9 positions agree with TRBD1. The V segment lost 3 bases and the J segment 4 bases; nucleotides outside the gene matches: 6. Germline CDR1 and CDR2: MGHRA and YSYEKL. The CDR3 has 15 amino acids. The chain's CDR3 is CASSHNPGQGETQYF. The CDR3 nucleotides are TGCGCCAGCAGCCACAACCCGGGACAGGGAGAGACCCAGTACTTC.

The chain is built from TRBV14 and TRBJ1-1; D is unresolved. This CDR3 is built from 15 residues. Germline V gene data show CDR1 as SGHDN and CDR2 as FVKESK. Trimming cost V 2 bases and J 0 bases, with 10 bases left between them. The CDR3: CASSQTVRMNTEAFF. The CDR3 DNA is TGTGCCAGCAGCCAAACAGTCAGGATGAACACTGAAGCTTTCTTT.

Remarks on this clone: A much larger clone differs by one base, so this may be a read error. The chain employs TRBV27 and TRBJ2-5, with a tentative D call TRBD2 (6 bases). The CDR3 has 14 residues. V lost 8 bases and J 4 bases, leaving 17 bases between the germline ends. Germline V gene sequence: CDR1 MNHEY, CDR2 SMNVEV (reference sequence). CDR3 residues: CASAPGERGETQYF. Written as DNA, the CDR3 is TGTGCCAGCGCCCCGGGGGAACGAGGAGAGACCCAGTACTTC.

The chain employs TRBV11-2 and TRBJ1-1, with D possibly being TRBD1 (6 bases). The CDR3 is 14 residues long. Germline CDR1 reads SGHAT; CDR2 reads FQNNGV. The germline V and J ends were trimmed by 5 bases and 2 bases, with 12 bases remaining between them. The CDR3 DNA reads TGTGCCAGCAGCCAAAGGACAGTAAACACTGAAGCTTTCTTT. Translating gives CASSQRTVNTEAFF.

This chain uses TRBV6-1 with TRBJ2-3; D is uncertain. The CDR3 totals 14 residues. Germline-derived CDR1 and CDR2 are MNHNS and SASEGT. V gave up 8 bases and J gave up 0 bases, with 12 bases separating them. The CDR3 bases are TGTGCCAGCCAGATCGACCTTAGCACAGATACGCAGTATTTT. Translation gives CASQIDLSTDTQYF.

The chain employs TRBV18 and TRBJ2-7; 8 bases line up with TRBD1. CDR3 length equals 17 residues. Germline V gene data show CDR1 as KGHSH and CDR2 as LQKENI. The junction had 9 bases not matched to a gene; V was cut back by 2 bases and J by 0 bases. This CDR3 is CASSPTGGDLSSYEQYV. In nucleotides, the CDR3 is TGTGCCAGCTCACCAACAGGGGGTGACCTAAGCTCCTACGAGCAGTACGTC.

This chain connects TRBV11-2 to TRBJ2-4; 7 bases are shared with TRBD2. Germline CDR1 reads SGHAT; CDR2 reads FQNNGV. This CDR3 region has 16 residues. The junction had 8 bases not matched to a gene; V was cut back by 5 bases and J by 1 base. CDR3 coding DNA: TGTGCCAGCAGCCAGGAGGGGAGGGAGGCCAAAAACATTCAGTACTTC. It translates to CASSQEGREAKNIQYF. The complete variable domain, with remaining parts taken from reference TRBV11-2 and TRBJ2-4, reads EAGVAQSPRYKIIEKRQSVAFWCNPISGHATLYWYQQILGQGPKLLIQFQNNGVVDDSQLPKDRFSAERLKGVDSTLKIQPAKLEDSAVYLCASSQEGREAKNIQYFGAGTRLSVL.

J is TRBJ1-5 and V is TRBV5-6, with 8 bases matching TRBD1. The CDR3 spans 14 residues. J was trimmed by 5 bases and V by 2 bases; bases with no gene match: 3. Germline CDR1 SGHDT, CDR2 YYEEEE. The CDR3 region is CASSFGQGHQPQHF. In DNA form, the CDR3 reads TGTGCCAGCAGCTTTGGACAGGGTCATCAGCCCCAGCATTTT.

The chain couples TRBV28 to TRBJ2-7; no firm D call. Between the trimmed V and J ends, which lost 2 bases and 1 base, there was a span of 12 bases. Germline assignment: CDR1 MDHEN and CDR2 SYDVKM. CDR3 length equals 15 residues. The CDR3 sequence: CASSLGLGGSYEQYV. Written as DNA, the CDR3 is TGTGCCAGCAGTTTAGGTCTCGGCGGTTCCTACGAGCAGTACGTC.

V gene TRBV6-5 combines with J gene TRBJ2-1; the D gene is possibly TRBD2 (5 bases). This CDR3 is 14 amino acids long. Germline V gene sequence: CDR1 MNHEY, CDR2 SVGAGI. V was shortened by 4 bases and J by 6 bases, with 13 bases between the two germline ends. The CDR3 spells CASSSIRGANEQFF. CDR3 sequence (DNA): TGTGCCAGCAGTTCGATCCGGGGAGCCAATGAGCAGTTCTTC.

The genes are TRBV29-1 and TRBJ2-3; D is possibly TRBD2 (6 bases). The CDR3 runs 14 residues. CDR1 SQVTM and CDR2 ANQGSEA come from the germline V gene. The ends were cut back, 4 bases at V and 6 bases at J, with 17 bases in the middle. CDR3: CSVVGGEGRDTQYF. The CDR3 DNA reads as TGCAGCGTTGTGGGGGGAGAGGGTCGTGATACGCAGTATTTT.

The J gene is TRBJ2-7, the V gene TRBV6-1; possible D gene TRBD1, 5 bases. The ends were cut back, 0 bases at V and 2 bases at J, with 11 bases in the middle. Germline CDR1 MNHNS, CDR2 SASEGT. The CDR3 extends over 15 amino acids. The CDR3 DNA reads as TGTGCCAGCAGTGAAGCGGGGCCGAGCCCCTACGAGCAGTACGTC. Translation: CASSEAGPSPYEQYV.

V is TRBV6-5 and J is TRBJ1-2; TRBD1 is a possible D gene (6 bases). This CDR3 comprises 15 residues. CDR1 and CDR2 from the germline V gene are MNHEY and SVGAGI. V was clipped by 0 bases and J by 4 bases, with 12 bases between them. The CDR3 spells CASSYSTGAGYGYTF. CDR3 nucleotides: TGTGCCAGCAGTTACTCGACAGGAGCTGGCTATGGCTACACCTTC.

The chain links TRBV5-6 to TRBJ2-1; D remains unclear. Trimming took off 5 bases at V and 6 bases at J, with 12 bases between the two ends. Germline CDR1 is SGHDT and CDR2 is YYEEEE. This CDR3 comprises 13 residues. The CDR3 DNA is TGTGCCAGCAGTAGGTTGCTTGGCAATGAGCAGTTCTTC. Translated: CASSRLLGNEQFF.

In DNA, the CDR3 is TGCAGTACCCGGACAGGCGGGGAGCTGTTTTTT. It yields the protein CSTRTGGELFF. V is TRBV20-1 and J is TRBJ2-2; 7 nucleotides line up with TRBD1. The J segment lost 7 bases and the V segment lost 8 bases, leaving 4 bases of the junction unmatched. From germline, CDR1 is DFQATT and CDR2 SNEGSKA (reference sequence). The CDR3 sequence is 11 residues long.

The chain joins TRBV4-3 to TRBJ2-1, with a weak D call TRBD2 (5 bases). Per germline, CDR1 LGHNA and CDR2 YSLEER. Trimming left V 0 bases short and J 5 bases short, with 26 bases between. The CDR3 runs to 20 residues. The CDR3 bases are TGCGCCAGCAGCCAAGATTGGTCACCCCGTCAGAGGGATCGGGACAATGAGCAGTTCTTC. Translated, it gives CASSQDWSPRQRDRDNEQFF.

This chain links TRBV28 with TRBJ2-7, with D perhaps TRBD1 or TRBD2 (5 bases each). Trimming took 2 bases from V and 0 from J, leaving 11 bases between them. The CDR3 runs to 15 residues. Germline loops: CDR1 MDHEN, CDR2 SYDVKM. Here the CDR3 reads CASSLGGYSSYEQYV. The CDR3 DNA follows: TGTGCCAGCAGTTTAGGGGGTTATAGCTCCTACGAGCAGTACGTC.

This chain connects TRBV7-8 to TRBJ1-1, with a possible D match to TRBD1 (5 bases). Between the trimmed V and J ends, which lost 0 bases and 7 bases, there was a span of 15 bases. CDR3 length: 15 amino acids. The germline V gene encodes CDR1 SGHVS and CDR2 FQNEAQ. The CDR3 sequence is CASSLAGGGEDEAFF. CDR3 DNA sequence: TGTGCCAGCAGCTTAGCGGGGGGAGGGGAGGATGAAGCTTTCTTT. The whole variable domain, filled in from reference TRBV7-8 and TRBJ1-1, reads GAGVSQSPRYKVAKRGQDVALRCDPISGHVSLFWYQQALGQGPEFLTYFQNEAQLDKSGLPSDRFFAERPEGSVSTLKIQRTQQEDSAVYLCASSLAGGGEDEAFFGQGTRLTVV.

The rearrangement joins TRBV27 to TRBJ1-2; 10 bases line up with TRBD1. Germline values: CDR1 MNHEY, CDR2 SMNVEV (reference sequence). The CDR3 loop spans 15 amino acids. V lost 4 bases and J lost 3; bases outside the gene matches: 5. Written as DNA, the CDR3 is TGTGCCAGCAGTTCGGGACAGGGGAAAGACTATGGCTACACCTTC. Protein sequence: CASSSGQGKDYGYTF.

This chain uses TRBV15 with TRBJ1-1; TRBD1 matches 8 bases. J was trimmed by 4 bases and V by 3 bases; bases with no gene match: 7. CDR1 LNHNV and CDR2 YYDKDF come from the germline V gene (reference sequence). The CDR3 runs to 15 residues. The CDR3 DNA reads TGTGCCACCAGCAGTGAGGGCACAGGGGGCACTGAAGCTTTCTTT. It translates to CATSSEGTGGTEAFF.

This clone appeared a single time. The V gene is TRBV5-1, the J gene TRBJ1-2, with 9 bases fitting TRBD1. Germline CDR1 reads SGHRS; CDR2 reads YFSETQ. The CDR3 consists of 15 residues. Trimming removed 5 bases from V and 5 bases from J; junction bases left unmatched: 10. CDR3: CASRPTGGESYGYTF. CDR3 DNA sequence: TGCGCCAGCAGGCCTACAGGGGGCGAATCATATGGCTACACCTTC.

CDR3: CASSQDSAEGGYEQYV. Here the CDR3 DNA reads TGCGCCAGCAGCCAAGATTCGGCGGAGGGAGGATACGAGCAGTACGTC. The genes are TRBV4-1 and TRBJ2-7, with a possible D match to TRBD2 (6 bases). Germline V lookup: CDR1 MGHRA, CDR2 YSYEKL. The CDR3 is 16 residues long. V was clipped by 0 bases and J by 4 bases, with 16 bases between them.

The chain combines TRBV7-8 with TRBJ2-2; 12 bases map to TRBD2. This CDR3 has 18 residues. Germline CDR1 SGHVS, CDR2 FQNEAQ. V shed 4 bases, J shed 1 base, and the junction held 7 bases outside the gene matches. CDR3 protein: CASSSPRTSGKNTGELFF. In nucleotides, the CDR3 is TGTGCCAGCAGCTCGCCCCGGACTAGCGGGAAGAACACCGGGGAGCTGTTTTTT. The whole variable domain, remainder taken from reference TRBV7-8 and TRBJ2-2, is GAGVSQSPRYKVAKRGQDVALRCDPISGHVSLFWYQQALGQGPEFLTYFQNEAQLDKSGLPSDRFFAERPEGSVSTLKIQRTQQEDSAVYLCASSSPRTSGKNTGELFFGEGSRLTVL.

V and J are TRBV28 and TRBJ1-1; no definite D call. V dropped 3 bases and J dropped 4 bases, with 9 bases sitting between them. CDR1 MDHEN and CDR2 SYDVKM come from the germline V gene. The CDR3 has 13 residues. CDR3 nucleotide sequence: TGTGCCAGCAGTTTGGAGGGAGGCACTGAAGCTTTCTTT. Translating gives CASSLEGGTEAFF.